This is a list of T cell receptor beta chains from one sample in a study of blood T cell repertoires in COVID-19. Assay used: immunoSEQ multiplex PCR; TCRdb lists only in-frame clones, some missing. Of 210,000 or so clones listed, nearly 90% are singletons. The sequenced material came from PBMCs or T cells enriched from blood (not recorded which). These TCRs come from a man aged 30-40 years who had recovered from COVID-19. Both conserved end residues are part of each CDR3. D genes are given only for firm matches. Where a row states a size, it is once, few, many or the class of an expanded clone; other rows omit it.

V gene: TRBV7-9; J gene: TRBJ2-2; D gene: TRBD2; clone size: NA; CDR3 DNA: TGTGCCAGCATCCCGGGACTAGATCTCAGCACCGGGGAGCTGTTTTTT; CDR3 protein: CASIPGLDLSTGELFF
V gene: TRBV19; J gene: TRBJ2-7; D gene: NA; clone size: few; CDR3 DNA: TGTGCCTCCAGAGGGGGATCCTACGAGCAGTACTTC; CDR3 protein: CASRGGSYEQYF
V gene: TRBV13; J gene: TRBJ2-1; D gene: NA; clone size: NA; CDR3 DNA: TGTGCCAGCAGCTTCAGCTCCTACAATGAGCAGTTCTTC; CDR3 protein: CASSFSSYNEQFF
V gene: TRBV5-1; J gene: TRBJ1-2; D gene: NA; clone size: NA; CDR3 DNA: TGCGCCAGCAGCTTGGACAGTAACTATGGCTACACCTTC; CDR3 protein: CASSLDSNYGYTF
V gene: TRBV28; J gene: TRBJ1-2; D gene: NA; clone size: few; CDR3 DNA: TGTGCCAGCAGCCCCTGGTCGCGAGCTAACTATGGCTACACCTTC; CDR3 protein: CASSPWSRANYGYTF
V gene: TRBV4-3; J gene: TRBJ1-2; D gene: NA; clone size: NA; CDR3 DNA: TGCGCCAGCAGCCAAGATCGGGGGAATGGCTACACCTTC; CDR3 protein: CASSQDRGNGYTF
V gene: TRBV10-3; J gene: TRBJ1-2; D gene: NA; clone size: NA; CDR3 DNA: TGTGCCACGGAGCTAGAGGGCTATGGCTACACCTTC; CDR3 protein: CATELEGYGYTF
V gene: TRBV27; J gene: TRBJ2-5; D gene: TRBD2; clone size: NA; CDR3 DNA: TGTGCCAGCAGTCCAGGGACTAGCGGAGCCCAAGAGACCCAGTACTTC; CDR3 protein: CASSPGTSGAQETQYF
V gene: TRBV5-4; J gene: TRBJ1-6; D gene: TRBD1; clone size: NA; CDR3 DNA: TGTGCCAGCAGCAGACAGGGTGGCGATAATTCACCCCTCCACTTT; CDR3 protein: CASSRQGGDNSPLHF
V gene: TRBV2; J gene: TRBJ1-1; D gene: TRBD1; clone size: NA; CDR3 DNA: TGTGCCAGCACCCGGGAGACAGGGACTGAAGCTTTCTTT; CDR3 protein: CASTRETGTEAFF
V gene: TRBV19; J gene: TRBJ1-1; D gene: NA; clone size: NA; CDR3 DNA: TGTGCCAGTAGCGAAAGGACACTTACTGAAGCTTTCTTT; CDR3 protein: CASSERTLTEAFF
V gene: TRBV5-1; J gene: TRBJ2-5; D gene: NA; clone size: NA; CDR3 DNA: TGCGCCAGCAGCTTGGGATCACGGGGGGCACAAGAGACCCAGTACTTC; CDR3 protein: CASSLGSRGAQETQYF
V gene: TRBV4-1; J gene: TRBJ2-3; D gene: TRBD2; clone size: NA; CDR3 DNA: TGCGCCAGCAGCCATCTAGCGGGGGGGGGCACAGATACGCAGTATTTT; CDR3 protein: CASSHLAGGGTDTQYF
V gene: TRBV7-2; J gene: TRBJ1-2; D gene: TRBD1; clone size: once; CDR3 DNA: TGTGCCAGCAGCATCGCCCGGGAGGACAGGGATGGCTACACCTTC; CDR3 protein: CASSIAREDRDGYTF
V gene: TRBV20-1; J gene: TRBJ1-4; D gene: NA; clone size: NA; CDR3 DNA: TGCAGTGCTAGTCAGAACCCAACTAATGAAAAACTGTTTTTT; CDR3 protein: CSASQNPTNEKLFF
V gene: TRBV2; J gene: TRBJ1-5; D gene: TRBD1; clone size: once; CDR3 DNA: TGTGCCAGCAGTGGACAGGGCTATAGCAATCAGCCCCAGCATTTT; CDR3 protein: CASSGQGYSNQPQHF
V gene: TRBV7-9; J gene: TRBJ2-1; D gene: TRBD2; clone size: NA; CDR3 DNA: TGTGCCAGCAGTCTATGGGGGGGCTCCTACAATGAGCAGTTCTTC; CDR3 protein: CASSLWGGSYNEQFF
V gene: TRBV24-1; J gene: TRBJ2-3; D gene: TRBD2; clone size: NA; CDR3 DNA: TGTGCCACCAGTGCTAGCGGGGTCAGATTCACAGATACGCAGTATTTT; CDR3 protein: CATSASGVRFTDTQYF
V gene: TRBV30; J gene: TRBJ1-2; D gene: NA; clone size: NA; CDR3 DNA: TGTGCCTGGAGTACCGGCCCCCAGAGGACAACTAACTATGGCTACACCTTC; CDR3 protein: CAWSTGPQRTTNYGYTF
V gene: TRBV18; J gene: TRBJ2-7; D gene: TRBD2; clone size: NA; CDR3 DNA: TGTGCCAGCACCCAAGCGGGAGGGTCCTACGAGCAGTACTTC; CDR3 protein: CASTQAGGSYEQYF
V gene: TRBV3-1/TRBV3-2; J gene: TRBJ1-2; D gene: NA; clone size: few; CDR3 DNA: TGTGCCAGCAGCCAAGTAGGGGTTTTCGGTGGCTACACCTTC; CDR3 protein: CASSQVGVFGGYTF
V gene: TRBV9; J gene: TRBJ1-4; D gene: NA; clone size: few; CDR3 DNA: TGTGCCAGCAGCGCGGACAGTTGGGGGAATGAAAAACTGTTTTTT; CDR3 protein: CASSADSWGNEKLFF
V gene: TRBV20-1; J gene: TRBJ1-2; D gene: NA; clone size: NA; CDR3 DNA: TGCAGTGCTTCTTTTAACTATGGCTACACCTTC; CDR3 protein: CSASFNYGYTF
V gene: TRBV9; J gene: TRBJ1-2; D gene: NA; clone size: few; CDR3 DNA: TGTGCCAGCAGCGTCCCAGGGAGGGGGGCGGACTATGGCTACACCTTC; CDR3 protein: CASSVPGRGADYGYTF
V gene: TRBV6-1; J gene: TRBJ1-4; D gene: NA; clone size: NA; CDR3 DNA: TGTGCCAGCTACCTCGGGGGTACTAATGAAAAACTGTTTTTT; CDR3 protein: CASYLGGTNEKLFF
V gene: TRBV6-5; J gene: TRBJ2-3; D gene: NA; clone size: NA; CDR3 DNA: TGTGCCAGCATTAGACTAGATTCGGGCACAGATACGCAGTATTTT; CDR3 protein: CASIRLDSGTDTQYF
V gene: TRBV7-2; J gene: TRBJ1-5; D gene: NA; clone size: NA; CDR3 DNA: TGTGCCAGCAGCTTGGGAAAAGGGGGAAATCAGCCCCAGCATTTT; CDR3 protein: CASSLGKGGNQPQHF
V gene: TRBV6-5; J gene: TRBJ2-2; D gene: NA; clone size: NA; CDR3 DNA: TGTGCCAGCAGTTACACTGGGACTTGGCCCGGGGAGCTGTTTTTT; CDR3 protein: CASSYTGTWPGELFF
V gene: TRBV28; J gene: TRBJ1-1; D gene: TRBD1; clone size: once; CDR3 DNA: TGTGCCAGCAGTTTAGCTACCCCAAGGGGGCGGCGTGGCACTGAAGCTTTCTTT; CDR3 protein: CASSLATPRGRRGTEAFF
V gene: TRBV2; J gene: TRBJ2-7; D gene: NA; clone size: NA; CDR3 DNA: TGTGCCAGCAGTGGCACTTCCTACGAGCAGTACTTC; CDR3 protein: CASSGTSYEQYF
V gene: TRBV19; J gene: TRBJ1-5; D gene: NA; clone size: NA; CDR3 DNA: TGTGCCAGTAGTATAGCATTCGGAGCTAATCAGCCCCAGCATTTT; CDR3 protein: CASSIAFGANQPQHF
V gene: TRBV5-1; J gene: TRBJ2-3; D gene: TRBD2; clone size: once; CDR3 DNA: TGCGCCAGCAGTTCCCAGTCGGCGGGAGGGGGCTTAGATACGCAGTATTTT; CDR3 protein: CASSSQSAGGGLDTQYF
V gene: TRBV9; J gene: TRBJ2-2; D gene: NA; clone size: NA; CDR3 DNA: TGTGCCGAAAGGGGTAGCACCGGGGAGCTGTTTTTT; CDR3 protein: CAERGSTGELFF
V gene: TRBV7-7; J gene: TRBJ2-7; D gene: TRBD2; clone size: NA; CDR3 DNA: TGTGCCAGCAGTCAATCGACTAGCGGGAGGGTTGAGGAGCAGTACTTC; CDR3 protein: CASSQSTSGRVEEQYF
V gene: TRBV7-7; J gene: TRBJ1-3; D gene: NA; clone size: NA; CDR3 DNA: TGTGCTAGCAGCTTATCCGGACAGAACTCTGGAAACACCATATATTTT; CDR3 protein: CASSLSGQNSGNTIYF
V gene: TRBV12-3/TRBV12-4; J gene: TRBJ2-7; D gene: NA; clone size: NA; CDR3 DNA: TGTGCCAGCAGGTCCCTGGAAGGGGTCGAGCAGTACTTC; CDR3 protein: CASRSLEGVEQYF
V gene: TRBV25-1; J gene: TRBJ1-2; D gene: NA; clone size: NA; CDR3 DNA: TGTGCCAGCACCCCCAAGGGGAACGGGGGAGGCTACACCTTC; CDR3 protein: CASTPKGNGGGYTF
V gene: TRBV2; J gene: TRBJ2-2; D gene: TRBD1; clone size: once; CDR3 DNA: TGTGCCAGCAGTGAAATTGGACAGGGGCTCGGGGAGCTGTTTTTT; CDR3 protein: CASSEIGQGLGELFF
V gene: TRBV7-9; J gene: TRBJ2-7; D gene: TRBD1; clone size: NA; CDR3 DNA: TGTGCCAGCAGCTCGTGGGCAGGGGGCCCGGCCAATTTTCGCGAGCAGTACTTC; CDR3 protein: CASSSWAGGPANFREQYF
V gene: TRBV7-2; J gene: TRBJ2-3; D gene: TRBD2; clone size: NA; CDR3 DNA: TGTGCCAGCAGCCCGGGACTAACTAGCACAGATACGCAGTATTTT; CDR3 protein: CASSPGLTSTDTQYF
V gene: TRBV12-3/TRBV12-4; J gene: TRBJ1-4; D gene: NA; clone size: NA; CDR3 DNA: TGTGCCAGCAGCATTACCCTCTCGACAGTTGAGTTTTTT; CDR3 protein: CASSITLSTVEFF
V gene: TRBV19; J gene: TRBJ2-1; D gene: NA; clone size: few; CDR3 DNA: TGTGCCAGTTCTACGGGACCGGCGGGAAATGAGCAGTTCTTC; CDR3 protein: CASSTGPAGNEQFF
V gene: TRBV4-3; J gene: TRBJ1-3; D gene: NA; clone size: NA; CDR3 DNA: TGCGCCAGCAGCCAAAAGGCGGGGGCGGGTGGAAACACCATATATTTT; CDR3 protein: CASSQKAGAGGNTIYF
V gene: TRBV12-3/TRBV12-4; J gene: TRBJ2-7; D gene: NA; clone size: NA; CDR3 DNA: TGTGCCAGCGTGAGGAACGCCGGGTACGAGCAGTACTTC; CDR3 protein: CASVRNAGYEQYF
V gene: TRBV7-9; J gene: TRBJ1-3; D gene: NA; clone size: few; CDR3 DNA: TGTGCCAGCAGCTTAGGAGTCGGGGGTGGAAACACCATATATTTT; CDR3 protein: CASSLGVGGGNTIYF
V gene: TRBV10-1; J gene: TRBJ2-1; D gene: NA; clone size: once; CDR3 DNA: TGCGCCAGCAGTGACTGGGACTCCCCGGGTGAGCAGTTCTTC; CDR3 protein: CASSDWDSPGEQFF
V gene: TRBV12-3/TRBV12-4; J gene: TRBJ2-7; D gene: NA; clone size: once; CDR3 DNA: TGTGCCAGCAGTCCCTCCGGGAGCGAGCAGTACTTC; CDR3 protein: CASSPSGSEQYF
V gene: TRBV21-1; J gene: TRBJ2-5; D gene: NA; clone size: once; CDR3 DNA: TGTGCCAGCAGCAAACCTCAGGGGACTAGCGGGGTACTTCAAGAGACCCAGTACTTC; CDR3 protein: CASSKPQGTSGVLQETQYF
V gene: TRBV16; J gene: TRBJ1-2; D gene: NA; clone size: NA; CDR3 DNA: TGTGCCAGCAGCCGAGGACAGTCACGGATAAACTATGGCTACACCTTC; CDR3 protein: CASSRGQSRINYGYTF
V gene: TRBV9; J gene: TRBJ1-2; D gene: NA; clone size: NA; CDR3 DNA: TGTGCCAGCAGCCGGGATCAGGGGAGCTCTGGCTACACCTTC; CDR3 protein: CASSRDQGSSGYTF
V gene: TRBV30; J gene: TRBJ1-5; D gene: NA; clone size: few; CDR3 DNA: TGTGCCTGGAGTGTTGGAGGGCTGGGCAATCAGCCCCAGCATTTT; CDR3 protein: CAWSVGGLGNQPQHF
V gene: TRBV6-5; J gene: TRBJ2-3; D gene: TRBD2; clone size: NA; CDR3 DNA: TGTGCCAGCAGTTACGGCGGGGGGGGCGCAGATACGCAGTATTTT; CDR3 protein: CASSYGGGGADTQYF
V gene: TRBV5-1; J gene: TRBJ2-3; D gene: TRBD2; clone size: once; CDR3 DNA: TGCGCCAGCAGCTTGCGGACTAGCGGGCTCACAGATACGCAGTATTTT; CDR3 protein: CASSLRTSGLTDTQYF
V gene: TRBV19; J gene: TRBJ1-5; D gene: NA; clone size: NA; CDR3 DNA: TGTGCCAGTGTCAGGGATAGCAATCAGCCCCAGCATTTT; CDR3 protein: CASVRDSNQPQHF
V gene: TRBV9; J gene: TRBJ2-7; D gene: TRBD2; clone size: NA; CDR3 DNA: TGTGCCAGCAGCAGACTAGCGGGAGGGTGGAGCGAGCAGTACTTC; CDR3 protein: CASSRLAGGWSEQYF
V gene: TRBV12-3/TRBV12-4; J gene: TRBJ1-1; D gene: NA; clone size: NA; CDR3 DNA: TGTGCCAGCAGTTTCGGGCAGGGAACTGAAGCTTTCTTT; CDR3 protein: CASSFGQGTEAFF
V gene: TRBV30; J gene: TRBJ1-5; D gene: TRBD1; clone size: NA; CDR3 DNA: TGTGCCTGGAGCAAAGGGACAGGCAATCAGCCCCAGCATTTT; CDR3 protein: CAWSKGTGNQPQHF
V gene: TRBV4-2; J gene: TRBJ2-7; D gene: TRBD2; clone size: NA; CDR3 DNA: TGTGCCAGCAGCCAAGACGGAGGGGTTAGACTCAGCGGGGTCACCTACGAGCAGTACTTC; CDR3 protein: CASSQDGGVRLSGVTYEQYF
V gene: TRBV11-2; J gene: TRBJ1-5; D gene: NA; clone size: NA; CDR3 DNA: TGTGCCAGCAGCTTAGAGGCGGCAGAAGTCCGTCAGCCCCAGCATTTT; CDR3 protein: CASSLEAAEVRQPQHF